Listed below are T cell receptor beta chains from one sample, sequenced in a study of shared clonotypes between healthy human individuals. Some clones are missing from TCRdb's copy, which holds only in-frame ones; the method was immunoSEQ multiplex PCR. The data contain about 1.1 million clones, approximately 75% of them singletons. The sample comprised memory CD4+ T cells from PBMCs. Every receptor here comes from a man aged 18 to 30 in good health. Some clones in this sample may be carry-over from other donors' samples. Each CDR3 is given with its conserved first and last residue. The D gene is left open where the match is weak. The size field is filled for only some rows; it gives once, few, many or a size class.

clone size: few; J gene: TRBJ1-5; D gene: NA; V gene: TRBV6-6; CDR3 DNA: TGTGCCAGCAGTTCTGGGCGGGGTCCCCAGCATTTT; CDR3 protein: CASSSGRGPQHF
clone size: NA; J gene: TRBJ2-2; D gene: NA; V gene: TRBV29-1; CDR3 DNA: TGCAGCGCCCGTAACGGGGAGCTGTTTTTT; CDR3 protein: CSARNGELFF
clone size: NA; J gene: TRBJ2-5; D gene: NA; V gene: TRBV28; CDR3 DNA: TGTGCCAGCAGCCTAAAGGCCCCTGGGACCCAGTACTTC; CDR3 protein: CASSLKAPGTQYF
clone size: few; J gene: TRBJ2-2; D gene: NA; V gene: TRBV4-1; CDR3 DNA: TGCGCCAGCAGCCAAGATCATGACGGGGAGCTGTTTTTT; CDR3 protein: CASSQDHDGELFF
clone size: NA; J gene: TRBJ2-1; D gene: TRBD2; V gene: TRBV28; CDR3 DNA: TGTGCCAGCAGTCAGCGGGGGGGGTCCTACAATGAGCAGTTCTTC; CDR3 protein: CASSQRGGSYNEQFF
clone size: NA; J gene: TRBJ1-2; D gene: TRBD1; V gene: TRBV7-2; CDR3 DNA: TGTGCCAGCAGCTTAACAGGGGTCAACTATGGCTACACCTTC; CDR3 protein: CASSLTGVNYGYTF
clone size: NA; J gene: TRBJ2-7; D gene: TRBD1; V gene: TRBV7-2; CDR3 DNA: TGTGCCAGCAGCTTAAGGGACAGCTTGGAGCAGTACTTC; CDR3 protein: CASSLRDSLEQYF
clone size: NA; J gene: TRBJ2-7; D gene: NA; V gene: TRBV28; CDR3 DNA: TGTGCCAGCAGTTTAGCGGGCTACGAGCAGTACTTC; CDR3 protein: CASSLAGYEQYF
clone size: NA; J gene: TRBJ2-7; D gene: TRBD2; V gene: TRBV5-1; CDR3 DNA: TGCGCCAGCAGGTGGACTAGCGGAGTCGGCTACGAGCAGTACTTC; CDR3 protein: CASRWTSGVGYEQYF
clone size: NA; J gene: TRBJ2-2; D gene: NA; V gene: TRBV28; CDR3 DNA: TGTGCCAGCAGTTCCGGCGGGACCGGGGAGCTGTTTTTT; CDR3 protein: CASSSGGTGELFF